The 15 T cell receptor beta chains given below trace back to one sample, sequenced in a study of T cells after yellow fever vaccination. TCRdb reprocessed the 5' RACE reads via MiXCR and lists one record per CDR3 protein. There are hundreds of thousands of distinct CDR3 sequences in the sample; 9% to 15% occur only once, and about 16% lies in the top ten. The sequencing here drew on PBMCs, taken on the day of the yellow fever booster vaccination. The receptors were gathered from a man aged 25-40 years who received the YFV17D yellow fever vaccine.

This chain connects TRBV5-1 to TRBJ2-1, with unresolved D. CDR3 length: 14 amino acids. V lost 0 bases and J lost 7, with 11 bases in between. CDR1 SGHRS and CDR2 YFSETQ come from the germline V gene. The CDR3 loop reads CASSLANPANEQFF. CDR3 nucleotide sequence: TGCGCCAGCAGCTTGGCCAATCCCGCAAATGAGCAGTTCTTC.

This clonotype occurred a few times. The J gene is TRBJ2-7, the V gene TRBV6-1; D possibly corresponds to TRBD1 (6 bases). Between the trimmed V and J ends, which lost 8 bases and 6 bases, there was a span of 11 bases. Germline V gene data show CDR1 as MNHNS and CDR2 as SASEGT. The CDR3 length is 11 residues. In nucleotides, the CDR3 is TGTGCCAGCCAGGGGAAGGGCGAGCAGTACTTC. Amino acids: CASQGKGEQYF.

This clonotype was picked up a small number of times. The J gene is TRBJ1-1, the V gene TRBV2; D is unclear. With 3 bases removed from V and 6 bases from J, the gap between germline ends came to 11 bases. CDR3 size: 13 residues. Germline V gene lookup returns CDR1 SNHLY and CDR2 FYNNEI. The CDR3 region has the DNA TGTGCCAGCAGTGATAGTCCCCTCGCTGAAGCTTTCTTT. This translates into CASSDSPLAEAFF.

This rearrangement joins TRBV12-3 or TRBV12-4 to TRBJ2-3, with 7 bases matching TRBD1. The V segment lost 8 bases and the J segment 3 bases; nucleotides outside the gene matches: 5. CDR3 length: 13 residues. CDR3 sequence reads: CASEGGRTDTQYF. The DNA of the CDR3 is TGTGCCAGCGAAGGGGGCAGGACAGATACGCAGTATTTT.

The J gene is TRBJ2-2, the V gene TRBV5-4; the match to TRBD1 covers 7 bases. The CDR3 spans 15 residues. Losses at the gene ends were 6 bases for V and 2 bases for J; bases not matched to a gene: 7. The germline CDR1 and CDR2 sequences are SGHNT and YYREEE (reference sequence). CDR3 in amino acids: CASMHRGANTGELFF. CDR3 nucleotide sequence: TGTGCCAGCATGCACAGGGGCGCCAACACCGGGGAGCTGTTTTTT.

This clonotype was found a few times. The genes are TRBV6-5 and TRBJ1-3; D uncertain. Deletions cut 4 bases from V and 0 bases from J, with 13 bases between. The CDR3 contains 16 residues. Germline CDR1 reads MNHEY; CDR2 reads SVGAGI. The CDR3 sequence: CASSWSSRSSGNTIYF. The CDR3, as DNA: TGTGCCAGCAGTTGGTCCTCCCGGAGCTCTGGAAACACCATATATTTT.

This clonotype has just a few counts. In nucleotides, the CDR3 is TGTGCCAGCAGGCTAGCGTCCTCCAATACCTACGAGCAGTACTTC. This codes for CASRLASSNTYEQYF. The chain recombines TRBV12-3 or TRBV12-4 with TRBJ2-7; maybe TRBD2 (6 bases). V shed 6 bases and J shed 2 bases, with 17 bases lying between them. This CDR3 contains 15 residues.

This clonotype has a handful of counts. This chain connects TRBV3-1 to TRBJ1-1, with unresolved D. Trimming shortened V by 0 bases and J by 0 bases, and 11 bases separated the two germline ends. CDR3 length: 16 residues. Germline CDR1 is LGHDT and CDR2 is YNNKEL (reference sequence). CDR3 residues: CASSQESRNMNTEAFF. CDR3 nucleotides: TGTGCCAGCAGCCAAGAGAGCAGGAACATGAACACTGAAGCTTTCTTT.

The chain has TRBV15 and TRBJ2-3, with D possibly matching TRBD1 (6 bases). Germline loops: CDR1 LNHNV, CDR2 YYDKDF (reference sequence). The ends were cut back, 8 bases at V and 10 bases at J, with 19 bases in the middle. The CDR3 covers 13 residues. The CDR3 here is CATRRTDGTAQYF. CDR3 DNA: TGTGCCACCCGGCGGACAGACGGTACTGCGCAGTATTTT.

This clonotype was found a few times. The chain carries TRBV7-2 and TRBJ2-6; D is undetermined. Germline V gene sequence: CDR1 SGHTA, CDR2 FQGNSA. The CDR3 length is 16 residues. V gave up 3 bases and J gave up 4 bases, with 13 bases separating them. CDR3 in DNA: TGTGCCAGCAGCTTCCCCTGGTACCTGGGGGCCAACGTCCTGACTTTC. Amino acid sequence: CASSFPWYLGANVLTF.

The chain links TRBV5-1 to TRBJ2-7, with 11 bases identical to TRBD2. The CDR3 totals 17 residues. Germline V gene data show CDR1 as SGHRS and CDR2 as YFSETQ. Unmatched junction bases numbered 6, after V lost 1 base and J lost 0 bases. The CDR3 DNA reads as TGCGCCAGCAGCTTGAGTCTAGCGGGAGGAAGCTCCTACGAGCAGTACTTC. It translates to CASSLSLAGGSSYEQYF.

This clonotype was counted at least ten times. This chain uses TRBV5-5 with TRBJ2-7; D is possibly TRBD2 (6 bases). The CDR3 is made up of 14 amino acids. Looked up from germline, CDR1 is SGHKS and CDR2 is YYEKEE (reference sequence). Deletions cut 4 bases from V and 0 bases from J, with 11 bases between. Here the CDR3 DNA reads TGTGCCAGCAGCACGGGAGTCCTCTCCTACGAGCAGTACTTC. It is translated as CASSTGVLSYEQYF.

This clonotype was observed a handful of times. The chain has TRBV27 and TRBJ2-7; 7 bases agree with TRBD2. Germline CDR1 and CDR2: MNHEY and SMNVEV (reference sequence). J lost 4 bases, V lost 8 bases, and 11 bases had no gene match. This CDR3 contains 14 residues. CDR3 amino acids: CASGTGTNTYEQYF. As DNA, the CDR3 is TGTGCCAGCGGAACCGGGACTAACACGTACGAGCAGTACTTC.

This clonotype appeared many times. The chain links TRBV19 to TRBJ2-1; the D is unclear. The CDR3 is made up of 13 amino acids. V lost 9 bases and J 0 bases, leaving 9 bases between the germline ends. CDR1 and CDR2 from the germline V gene are LNHDA and SQIVND (reference sequence). CDR3: CASGAISYNEQFF. DNA for the CDR3: TGTGCCAGCGGAGCAATCTCCTACAATGAGCAGTTCTTC.

This clonotype has only a few counts. V gene TRBV7-2 combines with J gene TRBJ2-3; D is perhaps TRBD1 or TRBD2 (5 bases each). The V end was cut by 2 bases, the J end by 5 bases, with 11 bases between. CDR1 and CDR2 from the germline V gene are SGHTA and FQGNSA. CDR3 size: 14 residues. Written as DNA, the CDR3 is TGTGCCAGCAGCTTATTGAGCGGACAAGATACGCAGTATTTT. Translated: CASSLLSGQDTQYF.